This T cell receptor beta chain was identified in a study of response to subunit inactivated influenza vaccine. Study-wide findings and caveats: Authors suggested seasonal influenza vaccinations each recruit few new T cells.

Only a few counts were recorded for this clonotype. What it binds is not known. TCRdb passed the RT-PCR reads through MiXCR, listing each CDR3 protein once. In the table there are more than 550,000 distinct CDR3 sequences, 10% to 15% of which are singletons. V lost 3 bases to trimming and J lost 9 bases; unmatched junction nucleotides: 6. Germline V gene lookup returns CDR1 SGDLS and CDR2 YYNGEE. The CDR3 has 15 amino acids. This rearrangement joins TRBV9 to TRBJ2-1; 13 bases match TRBD2. The sequences come from PBMCs from blood, collected on the day of vaccination. The receptor comes from a man aged 50 or older who received an inactivated influenza vaccine. The CDR3 DNA sequence: TGTGCCAGCAGCGCTAGGACTAGCGGGAGTGCTGAGCAGTTCTTC. Amino acid sequence: CASSARTSGSAEQFF. The variable domain in full, completed from reference TRBV9 and TRBJ2-1, reads DSGVTQTPKHLITATGQRVTLRCSPRSGDLSVYWYQQSLDQGLQFLIQYYNGEERAKGNILERFSAQQFPDLHSELNLSSLELGDSALYFCASSARTSGSAEQFFGPGTRLTVL.